What follows is one T cell receptor (beta chain) and its context. Only in-frame clones appear in the TCRdb table, and some are missing; sequencing was by immunoSEQ multiplex PCR. The sample contains tens of thousands of clones, about four fifths of which appear only once. These data are taken from a study of OX40 agonist ivuxolimab in advanced cancers. Here the sequenced sample was CD4+ or CD8+ T cells sorted from blood, taken in a trial of the OX40 agonist ivuxolimab. The sequence was collected from an adult with an advanced solid tumor such as melanoma, head and neck, liver or kidney cancer.

Here the CDR3 reads CASSLWTGGHSPLHF. In DNA, the CDR3 is TGTGCCAGCAGCCTCTGGACAGGGGGGCATTCACCCCTCCACTTT. The chain couples TRBV27 to TRBJ1-6; TRBD1 aligns across 10 bases. The J segment lost 8 bases and the V segment lost 6 bases, leaving 7 bases of the junction unmatched. Germline V gene sequence: CDR1 MNHEY, CDR2 SMNVEV (reference sequence). This CDR3 has 15 residues.